The 21 T cell receptor beta chains given below trace back to one sample, sequenced in a study of T cell responses to AZD1222 COVID-19 vaccine. Sequencing used immunoSEQ multiplex PCR; TCRdb keeps in-frame clones, though not all of them. Of about 160,000 clones in the sample, more than 90% were seen once. The sample in question was peripheral blood, obtained 28 days after the second AZD1222 dose. The origin of the receptors is an adult who received the AZD1222 COVID-19 vaccine.

The rearrangement links TRBV7-2 to TRBJ2-7; tentative D call: TRBD1 (5 bases). V gave up 5 bases and J gave up 6 bases, with 14 bases separating them. From germline, CDR1 is SGHTA and CDR2 FQGNSA. The CDR3 has 13 residues. CDR3: CASSQQPRGEQYF. As DNA, the CDR3 is TGTGCCAGCAGCCAACAACCAAGGGGCGAGCAGTACTTC.

V usage is TRBV5-5 and J usage is TRBJ2-1; D not certain. The V end lost 2 bases, the J end lost 4 bases, and 10 bases lay between the germline ends. The length of the CDR3 is 14 residues. Germline V gene lookup returns CDR1 SGHKS and CDR2 YYEKEE (reference sequence). The CDR3 loop reads CASSLATPYNEQFF. In DNA form, the CDR3 reads TGTGCCAGCAGCTTAGCGACTCCTTACAATGAGCAGTTCTTC.

The V gene is TRBV14, the J gene TRBJ2-1, with D possibly being TRBD1 (6 bases). CDR3 length equals 17 residues. The V end lost 1 base, the J end lost 2 bases, and 15 bases lay between the germline ends. CDR1 and CDR2 from the germline V gene are SGHDN and FVKESK. CDR3 DNA: TGTGCCAGCAGCCAAGGTTTTAAGGGGGTGACCTACAATGAGCAGTTCTTC. Its translation is CASSQGFKGVTYNEQFF.

The rearrangement joins TRBV18 to TRBJ2-7; TRBD1 matches at 9 bases. CDR1 KGHSH and CDR2 LQKENI come from the germline V gene. After removal of 3 bases from V and 5 bases from J, the junction contained 11 bases not matched to a gene. This CDR3 is built from 16 residues. In DNA form, the CDR3 reads TGTGCCAGCTCACCTAGGACCGGGACAGGGACCCACGAGCAGTACTTC. Translating it yields CASSPRTGTGTHEQYF.

The chain uses TRBV25-1 and TRBJ2-7; no reliable D call. The ends were cut back, 4 bases at V and 3 bases at J, with 10 bases in the middle. In germline, CDR1 is MGHDK, CDR2 SYGVNS. CDR3 length equals 13 residues. CDR3 protein: CASSGEANYEQYF. As DNA, the CDR3 is TGTGCCAGCAGTGGGGAAGCCAACTACGAGCAGTACTTC.

The chain has TRBV15 and TRBJ2-1, with TRBD1 matching 7 bases. Trimming cost V 3 bases and J 5 bases; bases outside gene matches: 7. Germline V lookup: CDR1 LNHNV, CDR2 YYDKDF (reference sequence). The CDR3 length is 15 residues. The CDR3: CATSSGTVSHNEQFF. The CDR3 nucleotides read TGTGCCACCAGCAGCGGGACAGTTAGCCACAATGAGCAGTTCTTC.

CDR3 nucleotides: TGTGCCAGCAGCTTGGGGGGGGTCGGGACCCAGTACTTC. Translation: CASSLGGVGTQYF. The chain is built from TRBV5-5 and TRBJ2-5; possibly TRBD2 for D (6 bases). The CDR3 has 13 residues. V was pared by 0 bases and J by 7 bases, with 10 bases between. The germline V gene encodes CDR1 SGHKS and CDR2 YYEKEE (reference sequence).

V and J are TRBV11-2 and TRBJ2-7; 9 nucleotides align to TRBD1. The V gene end was trimmed by 2 bases and the J gene end by 3 bases; junction bases not matched to a gene: 5. CDR1 is SGHAT and CDR2 is FQNNGV in the germline V gene. This CDR3 has 15 amino acids. DNA for the CDR3: TGTGCCAGCAGCTTACTGGACAGGGGAGACTACGAGCAGTACTTC. Its protein product is CASSLLDRGDYEQYF.

The chain recombines TRBV6-5 with TRBJ2-1; D is tentatively TRBD1 or TRBD2 (5 bases each). The CDR3 is 15 amino acids. Trimming took 4 bases from V and 9 from J, leaving 19 bases between them. Germline V gene data show CDR1 as MNHEY and CDR2 as SVGAGI. The CDR3 coding sequence is TGTGCCAGCAGTTCCGCTTCGGGACCCAGGGTTGAGCAGTTCTTC. This encodes CASSSASGPRVEQFF.

The V gene is TRBV6-5, the J gene TRBJ2-7; D gene unclear. Trimming took 0 bases from V and 0 from J, leaving 9 bases between them. The V gene's germline CDR1 is MNHEY and CDR2 SVGAGI. This CDR3 has 15 amino acids. The CDR3 region has the DNA TGTGCCAGCAGTTACTCCAGGACCCTCTCCTACGAGCAGTACTTC. This codes for CASSYSRTLSYEQYF.

The chain links TRBV7-3 to TRBJ2-7; D unclear. V lost 0 bases and J 3 bases, leaving 12 bases between the germline ends. The CDR3 covers 15 residues. Looked up from germline, CDR1 is SGHTA and CDR2 is FQGTGA. In DNA, the CDR3 is TGTGCCAGCAGCTTAACGGTCGGCAGAATCTACGAGCAGTACTTC. It codes for CASSLTVGRIYEQYF.

This clone came up once. The chain uses TRBV30 and TRBJ2-1; weak D call: TRBD1 (5 bases). The V gene's germline CDR1 is GTSNPN and CDR2 SVGIG (reference sequence). This CDR3 region has 14 residues. The V end was cut by 0 bases, the J end by 3 bases, with 9 bases between. CDR3 in amino acids: CAWSVLDNYNEQFF. CDR3 bases: TGTGCCTGGAGTGTACTGGACAACTACAATGAGCAGTTCTTC.

The CDR3 protein is CASSLRMAAEQYF. The CDR3 DNA sequence: TGTGCCAGCAGCTTGCGTATGGCCGCCGAGCAGTACTTC. The V call is TRBV7-2, the J call TRBJ2-7; no firm D call. Between the trimmed V and J ends, which lost 3 bases and 6 bases, there was a span of 12 bases. The CDR3 sequence is 13 residues long. Germline V CDR1 and CDR2: SGHTA, FQGNSA.

The chain combines TRBV24-1 with TRBJ1-5, with 9 bases lining up with TRBD1. V lost 10 bases and J lost 0; bases outside the gene matches: 6. Germline V lookup: CDR1 KGHDR, CDR2 SFDVKD. The CDR3 totals 15 residues. The CDR3 region has the DNA TGTGCCACTGGGACAGGGAGAAATAGCAATCAGCCCCAGCATTTT. Protein: CATGTGRNSNQPQHF.

The chain carries TRBV7-9 and TRBJ2-7; possible D gene TRBD2, 5 bases. CDR1 SEHNR and CDR2 FQNEAQ come from the germline V gene (reference sequence). There are 15 residues in the CDR3. Trimming took off 2 bases at V and 3 bases at J, with 14 bases between the two ends. The chain's CDR3 is CASSLRWEKGYEQYF. The CDR3 DNA sequence: TGTGCCAGCAGCTTAAGGTGGGAGAAGGGCTACGAGCAGTACTTC.

V is TRBV3-1 (or the pseudogene TRBV3-2) and J is TRBJ2-7, with 7 bases aligning to TRBD2. The CDR3 runs 15 residues. Germline V gene data show CDR1 as LGHDT and CDR2 as YNNKEL (reference sequence). V gave up 4 bases and J gave up 1 base; unmatched junction bases: 7. CDR3: CASSPTSASSYEQYF. CDR3 in DNA: TGTGCCAGCAGCCCTACTAGCGCGAGTTCCTACGAGCAGTACTTC.

The chain uses TRBV19 and TRBJ2-3, with a possible D match to TRBD1 (5 bases). Germline V gene data show CDR1 as LNHDA and CDR2 as SQIVND (reference sequence). This CDR3 spans 14 amino acids. V was shortened by 8 bases and J by 5 bases, with 17 bases between the two germline ends. In DNA, the CDR3 is TGTGCCAGTTCTTGGGGCGCGTCGAGAGATACGCAGTATTTT. It codes for CASSWGASRDTQYF.

The chain combines TRBV7-3 with TRBJ2-1; D is possibly TRBD1 or TRBD2 (5 bases each). CDR1 is SGHTA, CDR2 FQGTGA, per germline. Trimming stripped 0 bases from V and 8 bases from J, with 5 bases between. The CDR3 covers 12 residues. The CDR3 DNA follows: TGTGCCAGCAGCTTAACGGGGGATGAGCAGTTCTTC. It codes for CASSLTGDEQFF.

The chain carries TRBV10-3 and TRBJ2-7; tentatively, D is TRBD2 (6 bases). The CDR3 is 12 residues long. V lost 6 bases and J lost 3, with 9 bases in between. The germline V gene encodes CDR1 ENHRY and CDR2 SYGVKD. The CDR3 DNA reads as TGTGCCATCAGCGGACTAAACTACGAGCAGTACTTC. Its protein is CAISGLNYEQYF.

The chain combines TRBV3-1 (or the pseudogene TRBV3-2) with TRBJ1-4, with D perhaps matching TRBD1 (6 bases). The germline V and J ends were trimmed by 0 bases and 7 bases, with 15 bases remaining between them. CDR3 size: 16 residues. The germline V gene encodes CDR1 LGHDT and CDR2 YNNKEL (reference sequence). CDR3 protein: CASSQDGGAQSEKLFF. As DNA, the CDR3 is TGTGCCAGCAGCCAAGATGGGGGGGCACAATCTGAAAAACTGTTTTTT.

The V call is TRBV29-1, the J call TRBJ1-2; D not certain. Deletions cut 4 bases from V and 4 bases from J, with 13 bases between. This CDR3 is 13 amino acids long. From germline, CDR1 is SQVTM and CDR2 ANQGSEA. The CDR3 reads CSVVQTLGYGYTF. The CDR3 nucleotides read TGCAGCGTTGTGCAGACTTTGGGCTATGGCTACACCTTC.